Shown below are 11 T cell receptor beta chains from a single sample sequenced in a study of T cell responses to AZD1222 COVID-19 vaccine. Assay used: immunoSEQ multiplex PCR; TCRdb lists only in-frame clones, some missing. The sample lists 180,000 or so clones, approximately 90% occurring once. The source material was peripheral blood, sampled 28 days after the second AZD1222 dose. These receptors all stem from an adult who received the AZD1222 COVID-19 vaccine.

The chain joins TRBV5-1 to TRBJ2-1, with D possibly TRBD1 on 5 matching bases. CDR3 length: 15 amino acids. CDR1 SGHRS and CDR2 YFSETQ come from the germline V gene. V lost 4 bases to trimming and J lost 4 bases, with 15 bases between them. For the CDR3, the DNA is TGCGCCAGCAGCCTTGCTCCGACAGAATACAATGAGCAGTTCTTC. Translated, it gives CASSLAPTEYNEQFF. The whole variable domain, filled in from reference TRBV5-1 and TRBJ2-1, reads KAGVTQTPRYLIKTRGQQVTLSCSPISGHRSVSWYQQTPGQGLQFLFEYFSETQRNKGNFPGRFSGRQFSNSRSEMNVSTLELGDSALYLCASSLAPTEYNEQFFGPGTRLTVL.

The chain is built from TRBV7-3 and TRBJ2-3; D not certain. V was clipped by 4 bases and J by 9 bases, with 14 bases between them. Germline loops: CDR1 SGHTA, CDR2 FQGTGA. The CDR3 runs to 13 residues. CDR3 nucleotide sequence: TGTGCCAGCAGCTCCCGACCGCAGTCGACGCAGTATTTT. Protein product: CASSSRPQSTQYF.

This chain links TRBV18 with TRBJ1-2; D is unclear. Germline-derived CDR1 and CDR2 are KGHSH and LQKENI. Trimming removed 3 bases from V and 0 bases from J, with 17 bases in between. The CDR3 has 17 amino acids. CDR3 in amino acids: CASSPQGRQLANYGYTF. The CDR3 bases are TGTGCCAGCTCACCTCAAGGTCGGCAGTTAGCTAACTATGGCTACACCTTC.

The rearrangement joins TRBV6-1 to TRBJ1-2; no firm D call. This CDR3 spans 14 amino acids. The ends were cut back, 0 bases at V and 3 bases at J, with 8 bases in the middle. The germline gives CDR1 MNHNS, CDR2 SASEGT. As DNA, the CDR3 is TGTGCCAGCAGTGAAGCGTTCCGGGACTATGGCTACACCTTC. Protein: CASSEAFRDYGYTF.

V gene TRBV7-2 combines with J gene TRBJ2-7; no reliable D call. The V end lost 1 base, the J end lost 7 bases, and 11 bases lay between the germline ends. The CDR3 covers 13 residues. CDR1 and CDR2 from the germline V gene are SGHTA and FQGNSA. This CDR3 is CASSLEDLREQYF. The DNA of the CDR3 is TGTGCCAGCAGCTTAGAGGATCTACGGGAGCAGTACTTC.

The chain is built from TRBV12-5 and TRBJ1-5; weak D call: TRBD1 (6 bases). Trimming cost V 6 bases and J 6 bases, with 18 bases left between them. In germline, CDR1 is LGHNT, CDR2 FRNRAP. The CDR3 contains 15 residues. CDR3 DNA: TGTGCTAGTGGCCCTCCGACAGGAGCTGTTCAGCCCCAGCATTTT. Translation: CASGPPTGAVQPQHF.

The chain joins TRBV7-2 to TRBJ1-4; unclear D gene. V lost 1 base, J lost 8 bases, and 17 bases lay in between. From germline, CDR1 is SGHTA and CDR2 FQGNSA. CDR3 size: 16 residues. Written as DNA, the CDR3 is TGTGCCAGCAGCTTAGGGGTGGCCGCCAGGAGAGAAAAACTGTTTTTT. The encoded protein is CASSLGVAARREKLFF.

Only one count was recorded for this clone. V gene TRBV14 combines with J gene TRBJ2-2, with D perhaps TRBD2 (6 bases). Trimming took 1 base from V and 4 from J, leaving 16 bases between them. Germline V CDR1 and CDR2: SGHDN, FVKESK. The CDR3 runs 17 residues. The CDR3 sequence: CASSQVFGHGGTGELFF. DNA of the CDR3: TGTGCCAGCAGCCAAGTTTTCGGCCACGGGGGCACCGGGGAGCTGTTTTTT.

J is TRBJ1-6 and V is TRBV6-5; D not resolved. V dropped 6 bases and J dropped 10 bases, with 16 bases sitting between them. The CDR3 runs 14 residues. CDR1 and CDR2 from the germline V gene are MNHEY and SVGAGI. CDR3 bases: TGTGCCAGCAGCGGCGGGCGGGGTTCCTCACCCCTCCACTTT. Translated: CASSGGRGSSPLHF.

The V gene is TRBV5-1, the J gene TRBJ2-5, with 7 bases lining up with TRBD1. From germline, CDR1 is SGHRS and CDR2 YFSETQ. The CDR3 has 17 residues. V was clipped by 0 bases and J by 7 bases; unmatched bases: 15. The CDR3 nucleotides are TGCGCCAGCAGCTTGGTGGGTCTGGGGGACAGCCAACGGACCCAGTACTTC. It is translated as CASSLVGLGDSQRTQYF.

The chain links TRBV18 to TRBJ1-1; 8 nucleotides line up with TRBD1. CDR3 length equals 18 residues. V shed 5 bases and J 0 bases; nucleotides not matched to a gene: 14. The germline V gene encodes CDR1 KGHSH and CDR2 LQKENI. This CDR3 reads CASSSLTGTGLMNTEAFF. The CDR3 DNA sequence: TGTGCCAGCTCAAGTCTAACCGGGACAGGACTTATGAACACTGAAGCTTTCTTT.